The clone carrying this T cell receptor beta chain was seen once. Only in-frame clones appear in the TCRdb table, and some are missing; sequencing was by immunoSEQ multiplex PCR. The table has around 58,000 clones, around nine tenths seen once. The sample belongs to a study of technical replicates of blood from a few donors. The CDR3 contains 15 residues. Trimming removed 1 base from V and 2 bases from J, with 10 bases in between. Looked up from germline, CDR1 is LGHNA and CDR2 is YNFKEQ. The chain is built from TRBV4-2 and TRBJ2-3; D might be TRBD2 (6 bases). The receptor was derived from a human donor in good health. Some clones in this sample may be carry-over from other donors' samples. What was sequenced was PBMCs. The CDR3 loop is CASSQGGGVTDTQYF. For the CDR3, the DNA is TGTGCCAGCAGCCAAGGTGGAGGGGTCACAGATACGCAGTATTTT.